The sample holds many counts of the clone carrying this T cell receptor (beta chain). This sample's RNA came from whole unsorted tissue. A modified ARM-PCR protocol with three rounds of nested PCR amplified TCRbeta. TCRdb recomputed calls from the multiplex PCR reads with MiXCR, one row per CDR3 protein. The sample consists of about 85,000 distinct CDR3 sequences, around 57% of them appearing once. The sample originates from a study of tumor and adjacent non-tumor tissue in lung cancer. Input material: lung tumor tissue. This TCR derives from a man between 65 and 80 years old with non-small cell lung cancer.

For the CDR3, the DNA is TGCGCCAGCAGCCAAGATGGGGGGACGGGGCTCGAGCAGTACTTC. Protein product: CASSQDGGTGLEQYF. The chain couples TRBV4-1 to TRBJ2-7; TRBD2 might be the D (6 bases). The CDR3 length is 15 residues. CDR1 is MGHRA and CDR2 is YSYEKL in the germline V gene. The V end was cut by 0 bases, the J end by 6 bases, with 15 bases between.